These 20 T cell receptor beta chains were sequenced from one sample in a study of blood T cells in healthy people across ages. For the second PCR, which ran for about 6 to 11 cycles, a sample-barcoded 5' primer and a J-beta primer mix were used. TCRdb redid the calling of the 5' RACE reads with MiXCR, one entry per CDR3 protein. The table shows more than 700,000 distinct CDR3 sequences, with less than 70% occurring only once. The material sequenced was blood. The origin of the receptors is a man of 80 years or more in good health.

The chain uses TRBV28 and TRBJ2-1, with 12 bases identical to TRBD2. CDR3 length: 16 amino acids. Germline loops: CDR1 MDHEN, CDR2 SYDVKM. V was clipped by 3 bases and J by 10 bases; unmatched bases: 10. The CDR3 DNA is TGTGCCAGCAGTTTCAAACTAGCGGGAGGTAGCGGGGAGCAGTTCTTC. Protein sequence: CASSFKLAGGSGEQFF.

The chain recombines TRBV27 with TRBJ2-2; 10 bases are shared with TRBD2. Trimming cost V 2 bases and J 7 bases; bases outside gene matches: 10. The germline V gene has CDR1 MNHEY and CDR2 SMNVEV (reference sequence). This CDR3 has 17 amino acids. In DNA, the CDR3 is TGTGCCAGCAGTTTAAGCTCTAGCGGGAGTTGGGTCGGGGAGCTGTTTTTT. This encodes CASSLSSSGSWVGELFF.

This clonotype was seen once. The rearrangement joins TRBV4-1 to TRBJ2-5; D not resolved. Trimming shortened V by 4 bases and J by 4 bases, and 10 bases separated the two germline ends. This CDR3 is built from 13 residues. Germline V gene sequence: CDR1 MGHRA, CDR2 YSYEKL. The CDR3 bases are TGCGCCAGCAGCCCCCTGATTTCAGAGACCCAGTACTTC. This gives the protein CASSPLISETQYF.

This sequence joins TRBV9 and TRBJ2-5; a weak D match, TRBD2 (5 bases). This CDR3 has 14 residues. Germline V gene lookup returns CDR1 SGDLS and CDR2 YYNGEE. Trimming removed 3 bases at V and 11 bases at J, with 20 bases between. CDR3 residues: CASSGSGIRVEQYF. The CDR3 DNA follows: TGTGCCAGCAGCGGTTCGGGGATCAGAGTGGAGCAGTACTTC.

The CDR3 here is CASSRTGETQYF. In nucleotides, the CDR3 is TGTGCCAGCAGCCGCACGGGGGAGACGCAGTATTTT. The chain is built from TRBV7-2 and TRBJ2-5, with D possibly matching TRBD2 (6 bases). The J call may be incorrect, as the DNA end agrees better with TRBJ2-3. The CDR3 runs 12 residues. The germline V gene has CDR1 SGHTA and CDR2 FQGNSA.

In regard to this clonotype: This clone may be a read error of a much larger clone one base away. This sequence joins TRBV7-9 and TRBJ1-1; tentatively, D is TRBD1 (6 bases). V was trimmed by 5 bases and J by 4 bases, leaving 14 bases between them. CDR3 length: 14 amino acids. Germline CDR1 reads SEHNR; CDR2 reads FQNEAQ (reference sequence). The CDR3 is CASSVGGSVTEAFF. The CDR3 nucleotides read TGTGCCAGCAGCGTAGGGGGTTCAGTCACTGAAGCTTTCTTT. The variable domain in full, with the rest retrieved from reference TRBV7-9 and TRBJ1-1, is DTGVSQNPRHKITKRGQNVTFRCDPISEHNRLYWYRQTLGQGPEFLTYFQNEAQLEKSRLLSDRFSAERPKGSFSTLEIQRTEQGDSAMYLCASSVGGSVTEAFFGQGTRLTVV.

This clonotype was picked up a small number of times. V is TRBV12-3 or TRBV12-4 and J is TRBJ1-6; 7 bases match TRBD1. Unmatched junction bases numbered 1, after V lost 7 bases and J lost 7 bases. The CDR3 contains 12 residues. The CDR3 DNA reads TGTGCCAGCACACAGGGGAATTCACCCCTCCACTTT. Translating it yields CASTQGNSPLHF.

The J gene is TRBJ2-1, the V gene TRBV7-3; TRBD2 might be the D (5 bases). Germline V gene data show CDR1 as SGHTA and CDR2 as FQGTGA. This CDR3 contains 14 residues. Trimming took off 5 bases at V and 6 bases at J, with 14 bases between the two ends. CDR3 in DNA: TGTGCCAGCAGCGCTAGTACTAGGTTCAATGAGCAGTTCTTC. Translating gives CASSASTRFNEQFF.

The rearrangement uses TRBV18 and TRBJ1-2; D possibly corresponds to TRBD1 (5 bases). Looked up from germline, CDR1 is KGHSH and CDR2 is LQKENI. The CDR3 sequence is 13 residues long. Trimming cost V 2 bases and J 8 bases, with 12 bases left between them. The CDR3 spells CASSPEQEEGYTF. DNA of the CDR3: TGTGCCAGCTCACCAGAACAGGAGGAGGGCTACACCTTC.

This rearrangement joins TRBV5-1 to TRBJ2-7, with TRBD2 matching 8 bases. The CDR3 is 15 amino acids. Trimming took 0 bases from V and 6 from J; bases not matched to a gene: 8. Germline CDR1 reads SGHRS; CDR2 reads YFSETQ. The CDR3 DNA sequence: TGCGCCAGCAGCTTGGAAAGCGGGAGTGTCGTCGAGCAGTACTTC. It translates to CASSLESGSVVEQYF.

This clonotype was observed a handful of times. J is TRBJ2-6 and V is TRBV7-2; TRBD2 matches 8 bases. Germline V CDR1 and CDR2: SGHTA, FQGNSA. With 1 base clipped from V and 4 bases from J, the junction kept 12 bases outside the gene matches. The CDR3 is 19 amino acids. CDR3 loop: CASSLVGRAVVFGANVLTF. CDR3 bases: TGTGCCAGCAGCTTAGTCGGGAGGGCCGTCGTATTCGGGGCCAACGTCCTGACTTTC. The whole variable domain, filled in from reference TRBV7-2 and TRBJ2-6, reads GAGVSQSPSNKVTEKGKDVELRCDPISGHTALYWYRQSLGQGLEFLIYFQGNSAPDKSGLPSDRFSAERTGGSVSTLTIQRTQQEDSAVYLCASSLVGRAVVFGANVLTFGAGSRLTVL.

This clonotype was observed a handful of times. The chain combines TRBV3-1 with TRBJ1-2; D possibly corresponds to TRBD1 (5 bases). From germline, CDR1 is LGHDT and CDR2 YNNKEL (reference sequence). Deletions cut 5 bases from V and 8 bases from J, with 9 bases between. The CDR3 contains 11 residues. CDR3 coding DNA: TGTGCCAGCAGCGGCGGGGGAGGCTACACCTTC. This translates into CASSGGGGYTF.

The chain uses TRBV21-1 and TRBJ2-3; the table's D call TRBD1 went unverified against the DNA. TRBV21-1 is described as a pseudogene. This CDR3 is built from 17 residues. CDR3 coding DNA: TGTGCCAGGGCGAGGCCGGGACAGCTACATTGCACAGATACGCAGTATTTT. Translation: CARARPGQLHCTDTQYF.

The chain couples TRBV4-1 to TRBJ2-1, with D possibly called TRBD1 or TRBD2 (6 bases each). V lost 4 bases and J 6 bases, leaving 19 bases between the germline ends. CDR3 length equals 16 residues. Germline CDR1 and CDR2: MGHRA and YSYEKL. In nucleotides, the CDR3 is TGCGCCAGCAGCCTAACATGGGGGGCCCCTTCCAATGAGCAGTTCTTC. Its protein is CASSLTWGAPSNEQFF.

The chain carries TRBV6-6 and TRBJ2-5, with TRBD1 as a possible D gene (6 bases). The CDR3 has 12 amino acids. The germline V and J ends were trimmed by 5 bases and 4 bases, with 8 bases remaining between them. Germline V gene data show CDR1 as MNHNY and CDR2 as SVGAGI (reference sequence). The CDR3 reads CASSRGIETQYF. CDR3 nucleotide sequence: TGTGCCAGCAGTAGGGGGATAGAGACCCAGTACTTC.

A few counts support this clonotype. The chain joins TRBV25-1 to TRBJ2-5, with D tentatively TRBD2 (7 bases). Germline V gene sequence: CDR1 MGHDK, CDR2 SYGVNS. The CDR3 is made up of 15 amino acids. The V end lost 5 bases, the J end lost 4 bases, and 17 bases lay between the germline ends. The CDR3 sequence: CASSPPGRGAETQYF. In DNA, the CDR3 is TGTGCCAGCAGTCCCCCCGGACGGGGGGCAGAGACCCAGTACTTC.

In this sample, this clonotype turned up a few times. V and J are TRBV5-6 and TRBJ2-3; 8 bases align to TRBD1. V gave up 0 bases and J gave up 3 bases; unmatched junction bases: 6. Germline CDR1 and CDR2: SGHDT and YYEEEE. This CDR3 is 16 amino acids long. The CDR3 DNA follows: TGTGCCAGCAGCTTGGGACGACAGGGGAGTACAGATACGCAGTATTTT. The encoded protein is CASSLGRQGSTDTQYF. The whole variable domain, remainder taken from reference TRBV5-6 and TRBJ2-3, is DAGVTQSPTHLIKTRGQQVTLRCSPKSGHDTVSWYQQALGQGPQFIFQYYEEEERQRGNFPDRFSGHQFPNYSSELNVNALLLGDSALYLCASSLGRQGSTDTQYFGPGTRLTVL.

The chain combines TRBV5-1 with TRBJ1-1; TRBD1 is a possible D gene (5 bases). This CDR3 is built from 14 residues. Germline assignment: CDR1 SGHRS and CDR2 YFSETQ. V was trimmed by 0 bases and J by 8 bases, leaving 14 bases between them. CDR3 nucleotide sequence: TGCGCCAGCAGCTTGGCTAACACGGGGGAGGAAGCTTTCTTT. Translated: CASSLANTGEEAFF.

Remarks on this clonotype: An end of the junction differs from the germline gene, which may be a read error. CDR3 sequence reads: CASSLAGRIETQYF. The CDR3 DNA reads TGTGCCAGCAGCCTAGCGGGGAGGATAGAGACCCAGTACTTC. The chain joins TRBV7-9 to TRBJ2-5; TRBD2 matches 9 bases. The CDR3 loop spans 14 amino acids. Germline CDR1 is SEHNR and CDR2 is FQNEAQ (reference sequence).

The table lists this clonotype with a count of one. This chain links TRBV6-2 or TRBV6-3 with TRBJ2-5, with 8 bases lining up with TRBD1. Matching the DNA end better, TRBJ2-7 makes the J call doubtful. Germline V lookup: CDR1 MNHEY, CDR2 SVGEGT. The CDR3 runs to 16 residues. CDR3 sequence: CASRPPTGESSYEQYF. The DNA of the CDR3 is TGTGCCAGCAGACCCCCGACAGGGGAGAGCTCCTACGAGCAGTACTTC.